Listed here is a single T cell receptor beta chain. Its target is unknown. V was clipped by 6 bases and J by 5 bases, with 17 bases between them. The V gene's germline CDR1 is SGHRS and CDR2 YFSETQ. The CDR3 extends over 14 amino acids. The data belong to a study of cytomegalovirus exposure and HLA in healthy donors. Study findings and constraints: In a later analysis, CMV-associated beta chains were mostly HLA-associated, it appeared. What a later analysis showed was that several of the most significant clusters appeared linked to common viral pathogens.

The PCR was carried out with 60 Vbeta primers and 13 Jbeta primers. Using immunoSEQ multiplex PCR, the repertoire was profiled, and TCRdb retains in-frame clones only, with some absent. The sample contains approximately 150,000 clones, more than 60% of which appear only once. What was sequenced was PBMCs. This sequence joins TRBV5-1 and TRBJ2-5; a possible D gene is TRBD2 (7 bases). The source is a woman aged 25-40 years in good health and CMV-seropositive. The CDR3 loop is CASTISGGLETQYF. DNA for the CDR3: TGCGCCAGCACCATTTCGGGGGGCTTGGAGACCCAGTACTTC.